These T cell receptor beta chains were read from a single sample in a study of blood T cell repertoires in COVID-19. Assay used: immunoSEQ multiplex PCR; TCRdb lists only in-frame clones, some missing. The sample has tens of thousands of clones, roughly 87% seen once; the top ten hold around 30%. The sequenced sample was peripheral blood. These receptors all stem from a woman aged 80 or over with acute or convalescent COVID-19. CDR3s include the opening cysteine and the closing phenylalanine or tryptophan. Each record gives: clone size, D gene, J gene, V gene, CDR3 protein, CDR3 DNA. A D gene is named only where the DNA matches it firmly. Not every row has a clone size; where given, it reads once, few, many or a size class.

. . TRBJ1-4 TRBV6-5 CASQWTANEKLFF TGTGCCAGCCAATGGACAGCTAATGAAAAACTGTTTTTT
. . TRBJ2-3 TRBV6-5 CASTASPGYSDTQYF TGTGCCAGCACCGCCAGCCCAGGGTACTCAGATACGCAGTATTTT
. . TRBJ1-2 TRBV3-1/TRBV3-2 CASSPTGANYGYTF TGTGCCAGCAGCCCTACCGGGGCTAACTATGGCTACACCTTC
. TRBD1 TRBJ1-1 TRBV29-1 CSVSAGTVNTEAFF TGCAGCGTTAGCGCCGGGACAGTGAACACTGAAGCTTTCTTT
. TRBD1 TRBJ1-2 TRBV19 CASRTRDSVGWYGYTF TGTGCCAGTAGGACTAGGGACAGCGTCGGGTGGTATGGCTACACCTTC
few . TRBJ1-2 TRBV6-5 CASSLNSLRSEGYTF TGTGCCAGCAGTTTGAACAGCCTTAGGTCTGAGGGCTACACCTTC
. . TRBJ2-2 TRBV5-6 CASSPPLGANTGELFF TGTGCCAGCAGCCCCCCTTTGGGCGCGAACACCGGGGAGCTGTTTTTT
. TRBD2 TRBJ2-3 TRBV6-5 CASAGGPSTDTQYF TGTGCCAGCGCGGGGGGGCCGAGCACAGATACGCAGTATTTT
once TRBD1 TRBJ1-2 TRBV3-1/TRBV3-2 CASSSGTGWGYTF TGTGCCAGCAGCTCGGGGACAGGTTGGGGCTACACCTTC
once . TRBJ2-5 TRBV18 CASSLGQGVWTQYF TGTGCCAGCTCACTGGGCCAAGGGGTTTGGACCCAGTACTTC
. . TRBJ1-3 TRBV5-1 CASSLSAGGSGNTIYF TGCGCCAGCAGCTTGAGTGCGGGGGGCTCTGGAAACACCATATATTTT
. . TRBJ2-2 TRBV6-4 CASSEVRGDTGELFF TGTGCCAGCAGCGAAGTCAGGGGGGACACCGGGGAGCTGTTTTTT
. . TRBJ2-2 TRBV12-5 CASGSANIYTGELFF TGTGCTAGTGGTTCCGCGAATATCTACACCGGGGAGCTGTTTTTT
few . TRBJ1-1 TRBV5-1 CASHRGTSNTEAFF TGCGCCAGCCACCGGGGTACGTCGAACACTGAAGCTTTCTTT
. TRBD1 TRBJ1-2 TRBV25-1 CASSGTTGGNGYTF TGTGCCAGCAGTGGAACTACAGGGGGCAATGGCTACACCTTC
. . TRBJ1-3 TRBV21-1 CASGRDRGLLHSGNTIYF TGTGCCAGCGGACGGGACAGGGGACTTCTACACTCTGGAAACACCATATATTTT